Listed below are T cell receptor beta chains from one sample, sequenced in a study of blood T cell repertoires in COVID-19. Repertoires were generated with immunoSEQ multiplex PCR, while TCRdb's copy carries only in-frame clones and drops some. Among roughly 300,000 clones listed, just over 85% were seen once. Sequenced sample: PBMCs or T cells enriched from blood (not recorded which). These receptors were obtained from a woman between 18 and 30 years old who had recovered from COVID-19. Each CDR3 is given with its conserved first and last residue. Each record gives: J gene, V gene, D gene, clone size, CDR3 DNA, CDR3 protein. The D gene is left open where the match is weak. Only part of the rows carry a size: once, few, many, or a class if the clone is expanded.

TRBJ2-2 | TRBV5-1 | TRBD2 | - | TGCGCCAGCAGTTCCACTAGCGGTCCCGGGGAGCTGTTTTTT | CASSSTSGPGELFF
TRBJ1-5 | TRBV28 | - | - | TGTGCCAGCAGTTTTTACAGGGGCAATCAGCCCCAGCATTTT | CASSFYRGNQPQHF
TRBJ2-1 | TRBV13 | - | - | TGTGCCAGCAGTTACACCCTTCTAGGAAGCCATGAGCAGTTCTTC | CASSYTLLGSHEQFF
TRBJ2-3 | TRBV5-4 | - | - | TGTGCCAGCAGCTTTGGAGTTACGCAGTATTTT | CASSFGVTQYF
TRBJ1-1 | TRBV12-3/TRBV12-4 | - | - | TGTGCCAGCAGTTTACAGGGGAACACTGAAGCTTTCTTT | CASSLQGNTEAFF
TRBJ2-3 | TRBV30 | - | - | TGTGCCTGCCCCCGAGAGAGCACAGATACGCAGTATTTT | CACPRESTDTQYF
TRBJ1-5 | TRBV2 | TRBD1 | - | TGTGCCAGCATGACAGGGAATCAGCCCCAGCATTTT | CASMTGNQPQHF
TRBJ1-1 | TRBV5-1 | TRBD1 | - | TGCGCCAGCAGCTCGCAGGGGGAGAGGGTGGGCACTGAAGCTTTCTTT | CASSSQGERVGTEAFF
TRBJ2-7 | TRBV5-1 | TRBD2 | - | TGCGCCAGCAGCTTGGGACCAGCCCCGCCTAGCGGGACCTACGAGCAGTACTTC | CASSLGPAPPSGTYEQYF
TRBJ1-5 | TRBV2 | - | - | TGTGCCAGCAAAGATCTCCGCCAGAGCAATCAGCCCCAGCATTTT | CASKDLRQSNQPQHF
TRBJ1-1 | TRBV10-1 | TRBD1 | - | TGCGCCAGCAGGACAGGGCTGGACACTGAAGCTTTCTTT | CASRTGLDTEAFF
TRBJ1-2 | TRBV4-1 | TRBD1 | - | TGCGCCAGCAGCCAAGAGCCCTTCGGACAGGGCACCTATGGCTACACCTTC | CASSQEPFGQGTYGYTF
TRBJ2-1 | TRBV29-1 | - | - | TGCAGCGTTGACAACGACTTGCAGTTCTTC | CSVDNDLQFF
TRBJ2-2 | TRBV9 | TRBD2 | - | TGTGCCAGCAGCGTAGGCGGGGGGGTTACCGGGGAGCTGTTTTTT | CASSVGGGVTGELFF
TRBJ1-2 | TRBV30 | TRBD1 | - | TGTGCCTGGAGTCCTCAGACAGGGTCCGGCTACACCTTC | CAWSPQTGSGYTF
TRBJ1-5 | TRBV18 | - | - | TGTGCCAGCTCACCGGGACTGGAAAGCAATCAGCCCCAGCATTTT | CASSPGLESNQPQHF
TRBJ1-1 | TRBV10-1 | TRBD1 | - | TGCGCCAGCAGTGCAATTCAGGGGGCGCTTGGTGAAGCTTTCTTT | CASSAIQGALGEAFF
TRBJ1-4 | TRBV7-2 | TRBD1 | - | TGTGCCAGCAGCGTCTACCGGGACAGGGTTGAAAAACTGTTTTTT | CASSVYRDRVEKLFF
TRBJ1-4 | TRBV7-9 | - | - | TGTGCCAGCAGCAAAACCGGGACTGAAGAAAAACTGTTTTTT | CASSKTGTEEKLFF
TRBJ1-5 | TRBV5-6 | TRBD1 | - | TGTGCCAGCAGCTTTCGACGGACAGGGGGCAAACAGCCCCAGCATTTT | CASSFRRTGGKQPQHF
TRBJ1-2 | TRBV9 | - | - | TGTGCCAGCAGCCCCGCAAGACAGGCTCGGGGCTACACCTTC | CASSPARQARGYTF
TRBJ1-4 | TRBV27 | TRBD1 | - | TGTGCCAGCGGCCTACAGGGGGACAGACAGGAAAAACTGTTTTTT | CASGLQGDRQEKLFF
TRBJ2-2 | TRBV28 | TRBD2 | - | TGTGCCAGCAGCCGGCCGGGGGGTGGGGAGCTGTTTTTT | CASSRPGGGELFF
TRBJ1-2 | TRBV5-1 | - | - | TGCGCCAGCAGTAACAGGGATTATGGCTACACCTTC | CASSNRDYGYTF
TRBJ1-1 | TRBV19 | - | - | TGTGCCAGTAGTAGAGGGACATTTATGAACACTGAAGCTTTCTTT | CASSRGTFMNTEAFF
TRBJ2-7 | TRBV9 | - | - | TGTGCCAGCAGCGTTCTTCCCGGGGTCACCTACGAGCAGTACTTC | CASSVLPGVTYEQYF
TRBJ1-1 | TRBV14 | - | - | TGTGCCAGCAGCCAGAAGATCGCGCTAAGGGGAAGGAACACTGAAGCTTTCTTT | CASSQKIALRGRNTEAFF
TRBJ2-4 | TRBV30 | - | many | TGTGCCTGGAGTTGGAGGAGGGACATTCAGTACTTC | CAWSWRRDIQYF
TRBJ2-3 | TRBV5-1 | - | - | TGCGCCAGCAGCGGCCCAGATACGCAGTATTTT | CASSGPDTQYF
TRBJ1-2 | TRBV25-1 | TRBD1 | - | TGTGCCAGCAGTAAGCACAGGGGGCACGGCTATGGCTACACCTTC | CASSKHRGHGYGYTF
TRBJ2-2 | TRBV28 | TRBD2 | - | TGTGCCAGCAGCCATCGACCTCTAGCGGGACTGAACACCGGGGAGCTGTTTTTT | CASSHRPLAGLNTGELFF
TRBJ1-1 | TRBV19 | - | - | TGTGCCAGTAGTGTTGACAGGAGTGGCACTGAAGCTTTCTTT | CASSVDRSGTEAFF
TRBJ1-3 | TRBV6-5 | - | - | TGTGCCAGCATCGCGACTACGGACCTTCCCAACACCATATATTTT | CASIATTDLPNTIYF
TRBJ1-5 | TRBV6-5 | - | once | TGTGCCAGCAGTTACGAGGTTTATCAGCCCCAGCATTTT | CASSYEVYQPQHF
TRBJ2-7 | TRBV13 | - | - | TGTGCCAGCAGCTCAGGCGGCGGGGGCCGTTTACAGTACTTC | CASSSGGGGRLQYF
TRBJ2-3 | TRBV5-1 | - | - | TGCGCCAGCCGAGACATCCAAAGCACAGATACGCAGTATTTT | CASRDIQSTDTQYF
TRBJ1-1 | TRBV28 | - | - | TGTGCCAGCAGTTTCTGGACAGTAAGGTTGAACACTGAAGCTTTCTTT | CASSFWTVRLNTEAFF
TRBJ1-2 | TRBV5-6 | - | once | TGTGCCAGCAGCTCGGACTTTCAAAGTAACTATGGCTACACCTTC | CASSSDFQSNYGYTF
TRBJ1-2 | TRBV30 | - | - | TGTGCCTGGAGGCCTGGGGGGAGCTATGGCTACACCTTC | CAWRPGGSYGYTF
TRBJ2-2 | TRBV5-1 | TRBD1 | - | TGCGCCAGCAGCTCGGGGACAGGGAACACCGGGGAGCTGTTTTTT | CASSSGTGNTGELFF
TRBJ1-3 | TRBV12-3/TRBV12-4 | - | few | TGTGCCAGCAGTTTTCAGGGAAACACCATATATTTT | CASSFQGNTIYF